This entry describes one T cell receptor (beta chain). The CDR3 is 14 residues long. V was clipped by 4 bases and J by 0 bases; unmatched bases: 3. The germline CDR1 and CDR2 sequences are MDHEN and SYDVKM. The repertoire was sequenced with immunoSEQ multiplex PCR; TCRdb's copy has only in-frame clones and lacks some. Here the sample spans under 400,000 clones, roughly 86% being singletons. The sample comes from a study of blood T cell repertoires in COVID-19. Sequencing was done on a sample of peripheral blood. The sequence was collected from a woman in her 30s with COVID-19, enrolled during active disease. The rearrangement links TRBV28 to TRBJ2-7; 7 nucleotides align to TRBD2. DNA of the CDR3: TGTGCCAGCAGTTGGGGGGGTGCCTCCTACGAGCAGTACTTC. It codes for CASSWGGASYEQYF.